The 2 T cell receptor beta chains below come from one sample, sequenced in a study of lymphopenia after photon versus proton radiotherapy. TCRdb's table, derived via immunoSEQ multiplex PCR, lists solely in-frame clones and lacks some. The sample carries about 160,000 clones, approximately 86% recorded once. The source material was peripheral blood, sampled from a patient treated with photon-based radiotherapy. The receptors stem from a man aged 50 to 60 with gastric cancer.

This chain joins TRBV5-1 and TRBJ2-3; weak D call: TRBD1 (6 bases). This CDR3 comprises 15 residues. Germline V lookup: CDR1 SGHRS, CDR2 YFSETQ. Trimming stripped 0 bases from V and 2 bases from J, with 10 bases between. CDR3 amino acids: CASSLATGHTDTQYF. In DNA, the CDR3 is TGCGCCAGCAGCTTGGCCACAGGGCACACAGATACGCAGTATTTT.

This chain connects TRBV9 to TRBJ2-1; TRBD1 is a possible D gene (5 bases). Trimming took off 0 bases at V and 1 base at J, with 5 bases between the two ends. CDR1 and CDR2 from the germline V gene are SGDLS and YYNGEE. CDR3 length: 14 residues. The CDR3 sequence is CASSVGQSYNEQFF. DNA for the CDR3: TGTGCCAGCAGCGTAGGACAGTCCTACAATGAGCAGTTCTTC.